The present entry profiles one T cell receptor (beta chain) with its context. RNA transcripts yielded amplified TCR beta CDR3 regions. Second-round multiplex PCR followed a first-round RT-PCR using HTBI primers. One entry per CDR3 protein results from TCRdb running MiXCR on the multiplex PCR reads. The sample shows roughly 400,000 distinct CDR3 sequences, 15% to 20% of them seen only once. This entry is derived from a study of Graves' ophthalmopathy and Graves' hyperthyroidism. V was cut by 6 bases and J by 9 bases, with 17 bases left in between. This CDR3 has 13 amino acids. Germline CDR1 reads MDHEN; CDR2 reads SYDVKM. Someone took the PBMCs out of approximately 9 ml of fresh peripheral blood.

The sample comprised peripheral blood. V is TRBV28 and J is TRBJ2-5; D not resolved. This receptor was taken from an adult woman with stable Graves' hyperthyroidism. The chain's CDR3 is CASSAQLGFAQYF. CDR3 coding DNA: TGTGCCAGCAGCGCCCAACTTGGTTTCGCCCAGTACTTC.